This is a list of T cell receptor beta chains from one sample in a study of blood T cells in healthy people across ages. TCRdb called the 5' RACE reads again in MiXCR, with one record for every CDR3 protein. This table holds some 750,000 distinct CDR3 sequences, about 24% found once. The source material was blood. Every receptor here comes from a man in his 70s in good health. The CDR3 runs from the conserved cysteine through the conserved F or W. The D gene is left open where the match is weak. Only part of the rows carry a size: once, few, many, or a class if the clone is expanded.

clone size	J gene	D gene	V gene	CDR3 protein	CDR3 DNA
many	TRBJ2-7	TRBD2	TRBV7-9	CAGGVRGEQYF	TGTGCCGGGGGGGTTCGCGGCGAGCAGTACTTC
NA	TRBJ2-1	NA	TRBV7-3	CASSLTASTPNEQFF	TGTGCCAGCAGCTTAACTGCTTCCACCCCAAATGAGCAGTTCTTC
few	TRBJ2-1	TRBD2	TRBV24-1	CATQDQRGDEQFF	TGTGCCACCCAGGACCAGCGGGGAGATGAGCAGTTCTTC
few	TRBJ1-5	NA	TRBV27	CASRRGGRRLSNQPQHF	TGTGCCAGCAGAAGGGGGGGCAGACGACTTAGCAATCAGCCCCAGCATTTT
NA	TRBJ2-5	TRBD2	TRBV20-1	CSARDPSSGSIETQYF	TGCAGTGCTAGAGATCCGAGTAGCGGGAGTATTGAGACCCAGTACTTC
NA	TRBJ1-1	NA	TRBV2	CASSGHRDTEAFF	TGTGCCAGCAGTGGACACCGGGACACTGAAGCTTTCTTT
NA	TRBJ2-5	TRBD2	TRBV20-1	CSATTSGGVETQYF	TGCAGTGCCACGACTAGCGGGGGGGTGGAGACCCAGTACTTC
once	TRBJ2-1	TRBD2	TRBV20-1	CSARTSVDNEQFF	TGCAGTGCTAGGACTAGCGTAGACAATGAGCAGTTCTTC
NA	TRBJ2-3	TRBD1	TRBV11-2	CASSSVGTDTDTQYF	TGTGCCAGCAGCTCAGTAGGGACAGACACAGATACGCAGTATTTT
NA	TRBJ2-1	NA	TRBV7-9	CASSLTPGIGNEQFF	TGTGCCAGCAGCTTGACCCCTGGTATTGGGAATGAGCAGTTCTTC
NA	TRBJ2-1	NA	TRBV14	CASSLGLGKRDTYNEQFF	TGTGCCAGCAGCCTTGGGTTAGGGAAGCGGGACACCTACAATGAGCAGTTCTTC
NA	TRBJ1-5	NA	TRBV13	CASSLGLYQPQHF	TGTGCCAGCAGCTTAGGCCTGTATCAGCCCCAGCATTTT
few	TRBJ2-3	NA	TRBV11-1	CASSGQRKADTQYF	TGTGCCAGCAGCGGACAGAGAAAGGCAGATACGCAGTATTTT
few	TRBJ1-1	NA	TRBV7-6	CASSPQDGMNIGAFF	TGTGCCAGCAGCCCCCAAGACGGGATGAACATTGGAGCTTTCTTT
NA	TRBJ1-5	NA	TRBV15	CATSRGVGNQPQHF	TGTGCCACCAGCAGGGGGGTGGGGAATCAGCCCCAGCATTTT
few	TRBJ2-2	NA	TRBV6-2/TRBV6-3	CASSYSVSPGELFF	TGTGCCAGCAGTTACTCGGTGTCGCCCGGGGAGCTGTTTTTT
NA	TRBJ2-1	TRBD2	TRBV27	CASSGGLAGPYNEQFF	TGTGCCAGCAGTGGAGGACTAGCGGGACCCTACAATGAGCAGTTCTTC